The 10 T cell receptor beta chains listed next were all sequenced from one sample in a study of PD-1 blockade in classical Hodgkin lymphoma. Every single patient, without exception, relapsed after autologous stem cell transplantation, and brentuximab vedotin exposure varied. The CD8+ T cells came from thawed PBMCs through magnetic negative selection. Using immunoSEQ multiplex PCR, the repertoire was profiled, and TCRdb retains in-frame clones only, with some absent. The sample includes about 29,000 clones, about 90% of them seen just once. The sample consisted of CD8+ T cells from blood, taken at baseline. The receptors derive from a human donor with classical Hodgkin lymphoma.

The chain joins TRBV27 to TRBJ1-5, with 8 positions matching TRBD1. CDR1 is MNHEY, CDR2 SMNVEV, per germline (reference sequence). The ends lost 2 bases at V and 5 bases at J; junction bases unmatched: 5. The CDR3 consists of 15 residues. CDR3 sequence: CASSLRTGRHQPQHF. CDR3 in DNA: TGTGCCAGCAGTTTACGGACAGGGCGGCATCAGCCCCAGCATTTT.

V usage is TRBV29-1 and J usage is TRBJ2-1, with D possibly TRBD1 on 6 matching bases. The length of the CDR3 is 11 residues. V dropped 4 bases and J dropped 7 bases, with 8 bases sitting between them. Per germline, CDR1 SQVTM and CDR2 ANQGSEA. As DNA, the CDR3 is TGCAGCGTTGGCAGGGGAAATGAGCAGTTCTTC. This codes for CSVGRGNEQFF.

The V gene is TRBV30, the J gene TRBJ2-5, with D unclear. V lost 4 bases to trimming and J lost 0 bases, with 6 bases between them. This CDR3 is 12 amino acids long. Germline V lookup: CDR1 GTSNPN, CDR2 SVGIG (reference sequence). The CDR3 DNA sequence: TGTGCCTGGAAAGGGTACCAAGAGACCCAGTACTTC. This codes for CAWKGYQETQYF.

This chain connects TRBV15 to TRBJ2-6, with D possibly TRBD1 on 5 matching bases. V was cut by 11 bases and J by 1 base, with 15 bases left in between. Germline CDR1 LNHNV, CDR2 YYDKDF (reference sequence). This CDR3 comprises 15 residues. For the CDR3, the DNA is TGTGCCTGCACAGGCTACCAATCTGGGGCCAACGTCCTGACTTTC. It is translated as CACTGYQSGANVLTF.

The CDR3 nucleotides are TGTGCCAGCAGCTTATCCGGCTCTGGGGCCAACGTCCTGACTTTC. Protein product: CASSLSGSGANVLTF. The V call is TRBV5-4, the J call TRBJ2-6; D remains ambiguous. Trimming stripped 2 bases from V and 0 bases from J, with 6 bases between. CDR3 length: 15 residues. CDR1 is SGHNT and CDR2 is YYREEE in the germline V gene (reference sequence). The full variable domain, its missing parts supplied by reference TRBV5-4 and TRBJ2-6, is ETGVTQSPTHLIKTRGQQVTLRCSSQSGHNTVSWYQQALGQGPQFIFQYYREEENGRGNFPPRFSGLQFPNYSSELNVNALELDDSALYLCASSLSGSGANVLTFGAGSRLTVL.

This chain uses TRBV30 with TRBJ2-7; a possible D gene is TRBD1 (6 bases). The CDR3 spans 13 residues. V dropped 4 bases and J dropped 1 base, with 11 bases sitting between them. Per germline, CDR1 GTSNPN and CDR2 SVGIG (reference sequence). The CDR3 sequence is CAWTGTQSYEQYF. The DNA of the CDR3 is TGTGCCTGGACCGGGACACAATCCTACGAGCAGTACTTC.

This rearrangement joins TRBV25-1 to TRBJ1-1; D not certain. Germline CDR1 is MGHDK and CDR2 is SYGVNS. Deletions cut 8 bases from V and 1 base from J, with 8 bases between. The CDR3 extends over 12 amino acids. CDR3: CASCYGNTEAFF. The CDR3 DNA reads as TGTGCCAGCTGTTACGGGAACACTGAAGCTTTCTTT. Variable domain in full (rest from reference TRBV25-1 and TRBJ1-1): EADIYQTPRYLVIGTGKKITLECSQTMGHDKMYWYQQDPGMELHLIHYSYGVNSTEKGDLSSESTVSRIRTEHFPLTLESARPSHTSQYLCASCYGNTEAFFGQGTRLTVV.

The V and J genes are TRBV28 and TRBJ1-5; D gene ambiguous. CDR1 and CDR2 from the germline V gene are MDHEN and SYDVKM. Deletions cut 3 bases from V and 5 bases from J, with 20 bases between. The CDR3 is made up of 17 amino acids. This CDR3 reads CASSLGTGWEAYQPQHF. Here the CDR3 DNA reads TGTGCCAGCAGTTTGGGAACCGGCTGGGAGGCTTATCAGCCCCAGCATTTT.

The DNA for the CDR3 is TGTGCCAGCAGCCCCCGTGAACAGAGCTCCTACAATGAGCAGTTCTTC. Its translation is CASSPREQSSYNEQFF. The rearrangement uses TRBV11-2 and TRBJ2-1; D is unclear. V was trimmed by 5 bases and J by 0 bases, leaving 14 bases between them. There are 16 residues in the CDR3. CDR1 and CDR2 from the germline V gene are SGHAT and FQNNGV.

The sample holds one count of this clone. Written as DNA, the CDR3 is TGTGCCAGCAGTTTTCGGAACACTGAAGCTTTCTTT. Translation: CASSFRNTEAFF. The gene calls are TRBV28 and TRBJ1-1; no clear D. The CDR3 consists of 12 residues. Trimming stripped 3 bases from V and 1 base from J, with 3 bases between. Germline loops: CDR1 MDHEN, CDR2 SYDVKM. Full variable domain (remainder filled in from reference TRBV28 and TRBJ1-1): DVKVTQSSRYLVKRTGEKVFLECVQDMDHENMFWYRQDPGLGLRLIYFSYDVKMKEKGDIPEGYSVSREKKERFSLILESASTNQTSMYLCASSFRNTEAFFGQGTRLTVV.